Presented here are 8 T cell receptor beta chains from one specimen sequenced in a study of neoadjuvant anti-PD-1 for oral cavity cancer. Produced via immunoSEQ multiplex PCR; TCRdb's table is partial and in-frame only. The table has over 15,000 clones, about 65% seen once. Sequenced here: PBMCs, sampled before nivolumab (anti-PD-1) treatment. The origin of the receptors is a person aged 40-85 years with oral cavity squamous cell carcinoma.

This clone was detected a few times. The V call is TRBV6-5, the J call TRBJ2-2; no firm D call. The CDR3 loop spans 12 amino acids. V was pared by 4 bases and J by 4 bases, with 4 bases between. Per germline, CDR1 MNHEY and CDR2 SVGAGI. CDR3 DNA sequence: TGTGCCAGCAGTTCCGCCACCGGGGAGCTGTTTTTT. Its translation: CASSSATGELFF.

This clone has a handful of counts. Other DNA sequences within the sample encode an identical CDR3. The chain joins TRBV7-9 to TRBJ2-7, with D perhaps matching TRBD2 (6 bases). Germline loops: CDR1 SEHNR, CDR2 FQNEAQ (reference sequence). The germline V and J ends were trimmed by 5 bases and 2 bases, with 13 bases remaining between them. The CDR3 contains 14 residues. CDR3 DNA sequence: TGTGCCAGCAGCCCCAGGGACTGGACCTACGAGCAGTACTTC. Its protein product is CASSPRDWTYEQYF.

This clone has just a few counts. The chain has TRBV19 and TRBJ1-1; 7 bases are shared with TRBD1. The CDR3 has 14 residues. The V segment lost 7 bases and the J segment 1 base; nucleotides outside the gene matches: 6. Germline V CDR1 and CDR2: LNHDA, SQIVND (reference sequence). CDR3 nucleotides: TGTGCCAGTATGAGACAGGGAGCGAACACTGAAGCTTTCTTT. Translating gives CASMRQGANTEAFF.

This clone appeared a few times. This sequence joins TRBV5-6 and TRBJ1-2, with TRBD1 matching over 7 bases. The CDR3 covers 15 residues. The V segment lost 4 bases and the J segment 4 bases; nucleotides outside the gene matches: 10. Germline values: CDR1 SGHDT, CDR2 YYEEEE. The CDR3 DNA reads TGTGCCAGCAGCCTGGGGGGACAGCTAACCTATGGCTACACCTTC. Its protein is CASSLGGQLTYGYTF.

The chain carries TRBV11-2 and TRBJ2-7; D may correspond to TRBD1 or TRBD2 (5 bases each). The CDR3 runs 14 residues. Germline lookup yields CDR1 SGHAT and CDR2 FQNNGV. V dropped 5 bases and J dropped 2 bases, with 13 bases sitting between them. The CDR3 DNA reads TGTGCCAGCAGCGAGGACGGGGACCCCTACGAGCAGTACTTC. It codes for CASSEDGDPYEQYF.

The CDR3 sequence: CASSQVIRRQGDLFF. The DNA for the CDR3 is TGCGCCAGCAGCCAAGTAATACGGCGTCAAGGGGATCTGTTCTTC. The chain has TRBV4-1 and TRBJ2-1; TRBD1 might be the D (5 bases). The V and J ends lost 1 base and 15 bases respectively, with 22 bases between them. The CDR3 extends over 15 amino acids. Germline CDR1 MGHRA, CDR2 YSYEKL.

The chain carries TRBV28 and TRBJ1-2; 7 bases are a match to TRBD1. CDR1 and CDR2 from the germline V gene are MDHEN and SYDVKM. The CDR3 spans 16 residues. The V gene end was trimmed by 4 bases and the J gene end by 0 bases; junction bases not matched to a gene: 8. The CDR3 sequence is CASSYPTGVANYGYTF. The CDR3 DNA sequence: TGTGCCAGCAGTTACCCCACAGGGGTGGCTAACTATGGCTACACCTTC.

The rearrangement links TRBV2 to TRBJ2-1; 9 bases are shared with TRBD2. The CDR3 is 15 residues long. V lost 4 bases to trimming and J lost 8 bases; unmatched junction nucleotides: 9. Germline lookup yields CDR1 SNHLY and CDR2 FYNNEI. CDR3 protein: CASSALGLARDEQFF. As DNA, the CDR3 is TGTGCCAGCAGTGCGTTGGGACTAGCTCGAGATGAGCAGTTCTTC. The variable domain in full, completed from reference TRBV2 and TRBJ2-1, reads EPEVTQTPSHQVTQMGQEVILRCVPISNHLYFYWYRQILGQKVEFLVSFYNNEISEKSEIFDDQFSVERPDGSNFTLKIRSTKLEDSAMYFCASSALGLARDEQFFGPGTRLTVL.